The 20 T cell receptor beta chains in this list originate from one sample, sequenced in a study of T cell responses to AZD1222 COVID-19 vaccine. Data came from immunoSEQ multiplex PCR; TCRdb stores just in-frame clones and leaves some out. The profile shows 45,000 to 70,000 clones, 80% to 90% of them singletons. The sample was peripheral blood, taken 28 days after the second AZD1222 dose. Receptor source: an adult who received the AZD1222 COVID-19 vaccine.

The genes are TRBV3-1 (or the pseudogene TRBV3-2) and TRBJ2-7; TRBD1 is a possible D gene (5 bases). The germline CDR1 and CDR2 sequences are LGHDT and YNNKEL (reference sequence). V lost 8 bases, J lost 5 bases, and 10 bases lay in between. This CDR3 is 11 amino acids long. CDR3 coding DNA: TGTGCCAGCCGGATGGGGCACGAGCAGTACTTC. Translated, it gives CASRMGHEQYF.

The gene calls are TRBV30 and TRBJ1-5; a weak D match, TRBD1 (6 bases). This CDR3 spans 15 amino acids. The V gene's germline CDR1 is GTSNPN and CDR2 SVGIG (reference sequence). V dropped 5 bases and J dropped 1 base, with 15 bases sitting between them. This chain's CDR3 is CAWRIQGLSNQPQHF. The CDR3 DNA reads TGTGCCTGGCGCATACAGGGACTAAGCAATCAGCCCCAGCATTTT.

This chain connects TRBV27 to TRBJ1-2; D ambiguous. The CDR3 consists of 15 residues. Germline V lookup: CDR1 MNHEY, CDR2 SMNVEV (reference sequence). Trimming left V 4 bases short and J 0 bases short, with 12 bases between. CDR3 sequence reads: CASSSPLLANYGYTF. CDR3 bases: TGTGCCAGCAGTTCGCCCCTTCTAGCTAACTATGGCTACACCTTC.

V usage is TRBV5-1 and J usage is TRBJ1-3; no clear D. V lost 5 bases and J lost 3, with 9 bases in between. This CDR3 is 13 amino acids long. The V gene's germline CDR1 is SGHRS and CDR2 YFSETQ. The CDR3 is CASSPPLGNTIYF. Written as DNA, the CDR3 is TGCGCCAGCAGTCCGCCACTTGGAAACACCATATATTTT.

This chain links TRBV30 with TRBJ1-2; D remains unclear. Trimming cost V 3 bases and J 2 bases, with 7 bases left between them. Germline values: CDR1 GTSNPN, CDR2 SVGIG (reference sequence). This CDR3 comprises 12 residues. This CDR3 is CAWSSGNYGYTF. Written as DNA, the CDR3 is TGTGCCTGGAGCTCGGGGAACTATGGCTACACCTTC.

The V gene is TRBV21-1, the J gene TRBJ2-1; the table gives TRBD2 as D, unverified against the DNA. TRBV21-1 is designated a pseudogene. This CDR3 contains 11 residues. In nucleotides, the CDR3 is TGTGCCAGCAGCAAAGATCTCGGGCAGTTCTTC. Its protein product is CASSKDLGQFF.

This chain links TRBV6-6 with TRBJ1-1; D unclear. Trimming removed 0 bases from V and 0 bases from J, with 5 bases in between. CDR1 and CDR2 from the germline V gene are MNHNY and SVGAGI (reference sequence). This CDR3 spans 14 amino acids. The CDR3 protein is CASSYSAMNTEAFF. The CDR3 coding sequence is TGTGCCAGCAGTTACTCTGCCATGAACACTGAAGCTTTCTTT.

V and J are TRBV4-2 and TRBJ1-5; tentatively, D is TRBD1 (6 bases). Germline CDR1 and CDR2: LGHNA and YNFKEQ. The CDR3 has 13 amino acids. V was pared by 1 base and J by 6 bases, with 7 bases between. CDR3: CASSQAGVQPQHF. The CDR3 region has the DNA TGTGCCAGCAGCCAAGCAGGGGTTCAGCCCCAGCATTTT.

The rearrangement uses TRBV2 and TRBJ1-6; weak D call: TRBD1 (5 bases). Trimming stripped 3 bases from V and 10 bases from J, with 10 bases between. From germline, CDR1 is SNHLY and CDR2 FYNNEI. The CDR3 spans 13 residues. CDR3 nucleotides: TGTGCCAGCAGTGACGGGAGGACATCACCCCTCCACTTT. Translated, it gives CASSDGRTSPLHF.

The V and J genes are TRBV3-1 (or the pseudogene TRBV3-2) and TRBJ1-2; TRBD1 is a possible D gene (6 bases). The V end was cut by 0 bases, the J end by 8 bases, with 13 bases between. The CDR3 consists of 14 residues. CDR1 LGHDT and CDR2 YNNKEL come from the germline V gene (reference sequence). In nucleotides, the CDR3 is TGTGCCAGCAGCCAAGATACAGGGCTTAGGGGCTACACCTTC. Residues: CASSQDTGLRGYTF.

The V call is TRBV9, the J call TRBJ1-4; D might be TRBD1 (6 bases). Germline CDR1 is SGDLS and CDR2 is YYNGEE. Trimming cost V 3 bases and J 5 bases, with 14 bases left between them. The CDR3 totals 15 residues. The CDR3 here is CASSASGAANEKLFF. The CDR3 bases are TGTGCCAGCAGCGCCTCAGGGGCCGCCAATGAAAAACTGTTTTTT.

The rearrangement uses TRBV24-1 and TRBJ1-1; 9 positions match TRBD1. The ends lost 4 bases at V and 4 bases at J; junction bases unmatched: 12. Germline-derived CDR1 and CDR2 are KGHDR and SFDVKD. The length of the CDR3 is 17 residues. The CDR3 coding sequence is TGTGCCACCAGTGAGGGGGGGACAGGGAAGTCGGGCACTGAAGCTTTCTTT. Protein product: CATSEGGTGKSGTEAFF.

The CDR3 here is CASSLLQGDGYTF. CDR3 coding DNA: TGTGCCAGCAGCTTGTTACAAGGTGATGGCTACACCTTC. This rearrangement joins TRBV5-5 to TRBJ1-2; D gene ambiguous. CDR3 length: 13 residues. Germline V gene data show CDR1 as SGHKS and CDR2 as YYEKEE (reference sequence). The germline V and J ends were trimmed by 1 base and 6 bases, with 10 bases remaining between them.

This chain joins TRBV5-6 and TRBJ1-2, with D uncertain. The CDR3 contains 14 residues. The V gene lost 4 bases and the J gene lost 2 bases, with 12 bases spanning the gap. CDR1 and CDR2 from the germline V gene are SGHDT and YYEEEE. The CDR3 spells CASSRRTVNYGYTF. CDR3 in DNA: TGTGCCAGCAGCCGGCGGACGGTGAACTATGGCTACACCTTC.

The chain has TRBV2 and TRBJ1-4, with D hard to call. The CDR3 contains 15 residues. The V end lost 5 bases, the J end lost 4 bases, and 14 bases lay between the germline ends. Germline CDR1 SNHLY, CDR2 FYNNEI. The CDR3 sequence: CASSREKNYNEKLFF. In DNA, the CDR3 is TGTGCCAGCAGTCGAGAGAAAAATTATAATGAAAAACTGTTTTTT.

V gene TRBV5-1 combines with J gene TRBJ2-7; 11 nucleotides match TRBD1. Germline-derived CDR1 and CDR2 are SGHRS and YFSETQ. The CDR3 length is 15 residues. After removal of 3 bases from V and 7 bases from J, the junction contained 9 bases not matched to a gene. The CDR3 DNA reads as TGCGCCAGCAGCTCTGGGACAGGGGGAGGAAGAGAGCAGTACTTC. This gives the protein CASSSGTGGGREQYF.

The chain employs TRBV3-1 (or the pseudogene TRBV3-2) and TRBJ2-5, with D possibly called TRBD1 or TRBD2 (5 bases each). This CDR3 is 15 amino acids long. V lost 5 bases and J lost 4, with 17 bases in between. In germline, CDR1 is LGHDT, CDR2 YNNKEL (reference sequence). CDR3 region: CASSSPRGETETQYF. CDR3 coding DNA: TGTGCCAGCAGCTCCCCCCGAGGGGAGACAGAGACCCAGTACTTC.

The chain recombines TRBV27 with TRBJ1-2; 10 bases match TRBD1. The germline V gene encodes CDR1 MNHEY and CDR2 SMNVEV (reference sequence). The CDR3 length is 14 residues. With 7 bases clipped from V and 3 bases from J, the junction kept 5 bases outside the gene matches. CDR3 coding DNA: TGTGCCAGCAACGACGGGACAGGGGACTATGGCTACACCTTC. Translated: CASNDGTGDYGYTF.

V is TRBV30 and J is TRBJ1-5; D remains unclear. Germline values: CDR1 GTSNPN, CDR2 SVGIG (reference sequence). The ends were cut back, 2 bases at V and 3 bases at J, with 11 bases in the middle. The CDR3 is 14 amino acids. The CDR3, as DNA: TGTGCCTGGAGTCTGGTACAGTCCAATCAGCCCCAGCATTTT. Translation gives CAWSLVQSNQPQHF.

CDR3 protein: CASSVAANRDPNSPLHF. CDR3 bases: TGTGCCAGCAGCGTAGCCGCGAACCGGGACCCGAATTCACCCCTCCACTTT. The gene calls are TRBV9 and TRBJ1-6; tentative D call: TRBD1 (5 bases). This CDR3 has 17 residues. Trimming pared 0 bases from V and 7 bases from J, leaving 17 bases between. Germline V gene lookup returns CDR1 SGDLS and CDR2 YYNGEE.